What follows are 20 T cell receptor beta chains derived from one specimen sequenced in a study of cytotoxic CD8 clonotypes in ibrutinib-treated CLL. Profiled with immunoSEQ multiplex PCR; TCRdb holds only in-frame clones, not every one. The sample lists around 200,000 clones; over 65% were seen once. Sequenced material: PBMCs, taken after 12 months of ibrutinib treatment. Receptors were obtained from a human donor with chronic lymphocytic leukemia.

The chain couples TRBV5-1 to TRBJ1-1; D remains ambiguous. Trimming cost V 4 bases and J 2 bases, with 18 bases left between them. Per germline, CDR1 SGHRS and CDR2 YFSETQ. This CDR3 has 16 residues. The CDR3 spells CASSLTRREGNTEAFF. Here the CDR3 DNA reads TGCGCCAGCAGCCTGACTCGACGGGAGGGAAACACTGAAGCTTTCTTT.

The V and J genes are TRBV5-1 and TRBJ2-3, with D possibly matching TRBD2 (6 bases). Trimming left V 4 bases short and J 0 bases short, with 9 bases between. The length of the CDR3 is 14 residues. Germline V gene data show CDR1 as SGHRS and CDR2 as YFSETQ. CDR3 protein: CASSAGRSTDTQYF. In nucleotides, the CDR3 is TGCGCCAGCAGCGCGGGACGGAGCACAGATACGCAGTATTTT. Looking up the rest from reference TRBV5-1 and TRBJ2-3 gives the full variable domain: KAGVTQTPRYLIKTRGQQVTLSCSPISGHRSVSWYQQTPGQGLQFLFEYFSETQRNKGNFPGRFSGRQFSNSRSEMNVSTLELGDSALYLCASSAGRSTDTQYFGPGTRLTVL.

The J gene is TRBJ1-5, the V gene TRBV5-6; D not certain. V lost 7 bases, J lost 0 bases, and 11 bases lay in between. CDR1 and CDR2 from the germline V gene are SGHDT and YYEEEE. CDR3 size: 14 residues. The CDR3 DNA sequence: TGTGCCAGCTGTCGGAGCTATAGCAATCAGCCCCAGCATTTT. Protein: CASCRSYSNQPQHF.

This chain connects TRBV30 to TRBJ1-4, with 10 positions matching TRBD1. The CDR3 spans 15 residues. The V gene's germline CDR1 is GTSNPN and CDR2 SVGIG (reference sequence). The V segment lost 0 bases and the J segment 8 bases; nucleotides outside the gene matches: 6. The CDR3 region is CAWSVGTGAGEKLFF. In DNA, the CDR3 is TGTGCCTGGAGTGTGGGGACAGGGGCAGGGGAAAAACTGTTTTTT.

This clone was recorded a few times. CDR3 loop: CATSRGDRADTIYF. DNA of the CDR3: TGTGCCACCAGCAGAGGGGACAGGGCTGACACCATATATTTT. The V gene is TRBV15, the J gene TRBJ1-3; 9 bases are a match to TRBD1. From germline, CDR1 is LNHNV and CDR2 YYDKDF (reference sequence). CDR3 length: 14 residues. The V gene end was trimmed by 1 base and the J gene end by 8 bases; junction bases not matched to a gene: 3.

This clone appeared many times. The chain has TRBV10-2 and TRBJ1-1; D gene uncertain. The length of the CDR3 is 14 residues. V gave up 5 bases and J gave up 1 base, with 11 bases separating them. The germline V gene has CDR1 WSHSY and CDR2 SAAADI. The DNA for the CDR3 is TGCGCCAGCAGTTATATACATGGGAACACTGAAGCTTTCTTT. Its translation is CASSYIHGNTEAFF.

The chain is built from TRBV6-5 and TRBJ1-5, with TRBD1 as a possible D gene (6 bases). V lost 0 bases to trimming and J lost 2 bases, with 8 bases between them. CDR3 length: 15 amino acids. Germline CDR1 MNHEY, CDR2 SVGAGI. DNA of the CDR3: TGTGCCAGCAGTTACTCTGGGGGCGGCAATCAGCCCCAGCATTTT. This codes for CASSYSGGGNQPQHF.

The chain couples TRBV7-3 to TRBJ1-1; 7 nucleotides line up with TRBD1. This CDR3 comprises 13 residues. The germline V gene encodes CDR1 SGHTA and CDR2 FQGTGA. J was trimmed by 8 bases and V by 2 bases; bases with no gene match: 5. CDR3 residues: CASSLGGTAEAFF. The CDR3 region has the DNA TGTGCCAGCAGCTTAGGGGGGACAGCGGAAGCTTTCTTT.

This rearrangement joins TRBV28 to TRBJ2-5; no reliable D call. The V and J ends lost 7 bases and 3 bases respectively, with 6 bases between them. Germline V gives CDR1 MDHEN, CDR2 SYDVKM. The length of the CDR3 is 11 residues. The CDR3, as DNA: TGTGCCAGCATATGGGAAGAGACCCAGTACTTC. Translating it yields CASIWEETQYF. Full variable domain (missing parts from reference TRBV28 and TRBJ2-5): DVKVTQSSRYLVKRTGEKVFLECVQDMDHENMFWYRQDPGLGLRLIYFSYDVKMKEKGDIPEGYSVSREKKERFSLILESASTNQTSMYLCASIWEETQYFGPGTRLLVL.

This clone was picked up one time. V gene TRBV5-4 combines with J gene TRBJ1-3; D gene unclear. Germline V CDR1 and CDR2: SGHNT, YYREEE (reference sequence). V was shortened by 3 bases and J by 0 bases, with 10 bases between the two germline ends. This CDR3 region has 15 residues. The CDR3 DNA sequence: TGTGCCAGCAGCTCTTTACTAGACTCTGGAAACACCATATATTTT. Protein: CASSSLLDSGNTIYF.

This chain joins TRBV5-1 and TRBJ2-1; TRBD1 or TRBD2 may be the D gene (5 bases each). Germline lookup yields CDR1 SGHRS and CDR2 YFSETQ. The CDR3 runs to 14 residues. The V and J ends lost 3 bases and 5 bases respectively, with 12 bases between them. CDR3 nucleotide sequence: TGCGCCAGCAGCTCCCGGGGCCCTGACAATGAGCAGTTCTTC. Translating gives CASSSRGPDNEQFF.

This chain joins TRBV13 and TRBJ1-1; 8 bases align to TRBD1. The CDR3 contains 16 residues. From germline, CDR1 is PRHDT and CDR2 FYEKMQ (reference sequence). With 2 bases clipped from V and 1 base from J, the junction kept 6 bases outside the gene matches. The CDR3: CASSLRPGGRNTEAFF. The CDR3 DNA reads as TGTGCCAGCAGCTTAAGACCAGGGGGCCGGAACACTGAAGCTTTCTTT.

The rearrangement joins TRBV10-3 to TRBJ1-2, with a possible D match to TRBD1 (5 bases). The CDR3 loop spans 16 amino acids. Trimming removed 1 base at V and 1 base at J, with 13 bases between. Germline CDR1 and CDR2: ENHRY and SYGVKD. The CDR3 spells CAISEFQGSLNYGYTF. As DNA, the CDR3 is TGTGCCATCAGTGAGTTCCAGGGTTCCCTTAACTATGGCTACACCTTC.

CDR3 sequence: CAGCTQGANQPQHF. In nucleotides, the CDR3 is TGTGCCGGATGCACTCAGGGGGCCAATCAGCCCCAGCATTTT. This chain uses TRBV28 with TRBJ1-5; 8 bases agree with TRBD1. Germline CDR1 reads MDHEN; CDR2 reads SYDVKM. V lost 11 bases, J lost 3 bases, and 9 bases stayed unmatched. The CDR3 is made up of 14 amino acids.

This clone was seen only a few times. This chain uses TRBV2 with TRBJ1-5; the D gene is possibly TRBD1 (5 bases). CDR1 is SNHLY and CDR2 is FYNNEI in the germline V gene. The CDR3 runs to 15 residues. Trimming removed 6 bases at V and 1 base at J, with 13 bases between. For the CDR3, the DNA is TGTGCCAGCAGGGGGGACTTGAGGAGCAATCAGCCCCAGCATTTT. Encoded protein: CASRGDLRSNQPQHF.

This clone appeared a few times. This sequence joins TRBV27 and TRBJ1-3; D is undetermined. The ends were cut back, 5 bases at V and 0 bases at J, with 11 bases in the middle. Germline V gene data show CDR1 as MNHEY and CDR2 as SMNVEV (reference sequence). The CDR3 has 15 amino acids. The CDR3 loop reads CASSKAGHSGNTIYF. As DNA, the CDR3 is TGTGCCAGCAGTAAAGCGGGCCACTCTGGAAACACCATATATTTT.

The V call is TRBV11-2, the J call TRBJ2-1; tentatively, D is TRBD1 (6 bases). Trimming shortened V by 3 bases and J by 6 bases, and 6 bases separated the two germline ends. This CDR3 region has 12 residues. Per the germline V gene, CDR1 is SGHAT and CDR2 is FQNNGV. The CDR3 nucleotides read TGTGCCAGCAGCTTCAGGGGCAATGAGCAGTTCTTC. Translated: CASSFRGNEQFF.

The chain couples TRBV5-8 to TRBJ1-1; D perhaps matches TRBD1 (6 bases). Trimming pared 2 bases from V and 4 bases from J, leaving 12 bases between. Germline V gives CDR1 SGHTS, CDR2 YDEGEE. The CDR3 extends over 14 amino acids. CDR3 residues: CASSFLQGLTEAFF. The CDR3 coding sequence is TGTGCCAGCAGCTTCCTACAGGGTCTCACTGAAGCTTTCTTT.

The V call is TRBV30, the J call TRBJ1-1, with D uncertain. Trimming removed 0 bases at V and 2 bases at J, with 13 bases between. The CDR3 is made up of 15 amino acids. Germline V gene data show CDR1 as GTSNPN and CDR2 as SVGIG (reference sequence). CDR3 sequence reads: CAWSVETALNTEAFF. The DNA for the CDR3 is TGTGCCTGGAGTGTAGAGACGGCATTAAACACTGAAGCTTTCTTT.

The V and J genes are TRBV5-1 and TRBJ1-4; D is undetermined. Germline assignment: CDR1 SGHRS and CDR2 YFSETQ. The CDR3 length is 11 residues. The CDR3 loop reads CRVTTNEKLFF. CDR3 nucleotides: TGCAGGGTTACAACTAATGAAAAACTGTTTTTT.